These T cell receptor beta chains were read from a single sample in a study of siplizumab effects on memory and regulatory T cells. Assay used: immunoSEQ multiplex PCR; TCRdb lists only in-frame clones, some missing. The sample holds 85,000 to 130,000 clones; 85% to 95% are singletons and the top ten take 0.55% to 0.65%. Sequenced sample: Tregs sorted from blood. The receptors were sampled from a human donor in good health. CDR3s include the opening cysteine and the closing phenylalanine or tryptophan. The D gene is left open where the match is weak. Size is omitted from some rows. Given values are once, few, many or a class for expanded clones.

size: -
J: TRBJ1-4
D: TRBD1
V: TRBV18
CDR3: CASSSTGGKEKLFF
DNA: TGTGCCAGCTCATCGACAGGGGGCAAGGAAAAACTGTTTTTT

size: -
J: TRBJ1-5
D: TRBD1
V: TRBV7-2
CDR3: CASSLEGTGINQPQHF
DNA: TGTGCCAGCAGCTTAGAAGGGACAGGGATTAATCAGCCCCAGCATTTT

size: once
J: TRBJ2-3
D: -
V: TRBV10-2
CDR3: CASRQGTSTDTQYF
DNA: TGCGCCAGCAGGCAGGGGACCAGCACAGATACGCAGTATTTT

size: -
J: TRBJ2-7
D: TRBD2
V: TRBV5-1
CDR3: CASSGSGSPYEQYF
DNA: TGCGCCAGCAGCGGGAGCGGGAGCCCCTACGAGCAGTACTTC

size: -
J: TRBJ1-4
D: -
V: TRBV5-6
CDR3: CASSLLVPNEKLFF
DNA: TGTGCCAGCAGCTTGTTGGTGCCTAATGAAAAACTGTTTTTT

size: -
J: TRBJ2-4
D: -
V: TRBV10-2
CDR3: CASSVTSTNIQYF
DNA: TGCGCCAGCAGCGTAACAAGTACGAACATTCAGTACTTC

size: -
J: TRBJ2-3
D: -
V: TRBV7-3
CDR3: CASSLRGRAGSDTQYF
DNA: TGTGCCAGCAGCTTAAGAGGCCGTGCAGGATCAGATACGCAGTATTTT

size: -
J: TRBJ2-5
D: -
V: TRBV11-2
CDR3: CASSLVGGTSPKETQYF
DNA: TGTGCCAGCAGCTTAGTCGGTGGGACGTCCCCCAAAGAGACCCAGTACTTC

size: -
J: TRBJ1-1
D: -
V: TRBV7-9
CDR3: CASSSYRRNTEAFF
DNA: TGTGCCAGCAGCTCCTACAGGAGGAACACTGAAGCTTTCTTT

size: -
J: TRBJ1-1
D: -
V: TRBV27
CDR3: CASRPLPAGPTEAFF
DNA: TGTGCCAGCAGACCCCTCCCGGCAGGGCCCACTGAAGCTTTCTTT

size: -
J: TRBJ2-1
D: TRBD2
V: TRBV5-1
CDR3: CASSFQRDVNEQFF
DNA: TGCGCCAGCAGCTTTCAGCGGGACGTCAATGAGCAGTTCTTC

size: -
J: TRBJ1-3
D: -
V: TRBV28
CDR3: CAAGTGNSGNTIYF
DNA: TGTGCCGCAGGAACAGGGAACTCCGGAAACACCATATATTTT

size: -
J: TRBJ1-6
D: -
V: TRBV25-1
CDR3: CASWGGRYNSPLHF
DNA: TGTGCCAGCTGGGGAGGACGGTATAATTCACCCCTCCACTTT

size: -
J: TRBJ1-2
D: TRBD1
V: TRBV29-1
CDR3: CSVEVRGSFYGYTF
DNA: TGCAGCGTTGAAGTCAGGGGGTCCTTCTATGGCTACACCTTC

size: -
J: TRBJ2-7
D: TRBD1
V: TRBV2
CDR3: CASRQGARGYEQYF
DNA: TGTGCCAGCCGACAGGGAGCGAGAGGCTACGAGCAGTACTTC

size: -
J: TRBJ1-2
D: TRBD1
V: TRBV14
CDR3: CASSPTTGNYGYTF
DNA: TGTGCCAGCAGCCCGACGACAGGGAACTATGGCTACACCTTC

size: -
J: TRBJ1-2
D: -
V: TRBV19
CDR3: CASSTKRGENYGYTF
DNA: TGTGCCAGTAGTACCAAGCGGGGGGAAAACTATGGCTACACCTTC

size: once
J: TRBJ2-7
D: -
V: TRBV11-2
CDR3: CASSPYYEQYF
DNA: TGTGCCAGCAGCCCCTACTACGAGCAGTACTTC

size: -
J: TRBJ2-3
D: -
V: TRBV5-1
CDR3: CASREQPGPISTDTQYF
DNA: TGCGCCAGCAGGGAGCAACCGGGACCCATTTCCACAGATACGCAGTATTTT

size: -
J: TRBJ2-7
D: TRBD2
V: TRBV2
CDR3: CASGLQAGYSYEQYF
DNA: TGTGCCAGCGGACTCCAAGCGGGATACTCCTACGAGCAGTACTTC

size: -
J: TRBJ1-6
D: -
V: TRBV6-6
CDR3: CASSPQGAHSPLHF
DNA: TGTGCCAGCAGTCCCCAGGGTGCGCATTCACCCCTCCACTTT

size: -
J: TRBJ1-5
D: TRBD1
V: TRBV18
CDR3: CASSLQGDQPQHF
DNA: TGTGCCAGCTCACTACAGGGGGATCAGCCCCAGCATTTT

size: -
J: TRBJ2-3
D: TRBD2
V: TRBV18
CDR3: CASSTGLAVSTDTQYF
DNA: TGTGCCAGCTCAACGGGACTAGCGGTCAGCACAGATACGCAGTATTTT

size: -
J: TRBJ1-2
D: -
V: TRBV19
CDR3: CASSIEISGYGYTF
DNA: TGTGCCAGTAGTATAGAGATCTCCGGGTATGGCTACACCTTC

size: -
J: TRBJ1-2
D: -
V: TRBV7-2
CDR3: CASSLRTTFGHGYTF
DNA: TGTGCCAGCAGCCTCAGGACAACTTTTGGACATGGCTACACCTTC

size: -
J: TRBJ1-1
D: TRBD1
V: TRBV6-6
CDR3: CASSSRTGDTEAFF
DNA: TGTGCCAGCAGTTCGAGGACAGGCGACACTGAAGCTTTCTTT

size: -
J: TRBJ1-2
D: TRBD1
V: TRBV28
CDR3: CASKKMGQAGSKGYTF
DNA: TGTGCCAGCAAAAAGATGGGACAGGCGGGTAGTAAAGGCTACACCTTC

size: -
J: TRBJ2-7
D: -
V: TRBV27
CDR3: CASSLGAYEQYF
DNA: TGTGCCAGCAGTTTAGGGGCTTACGAGCAGTACTTC

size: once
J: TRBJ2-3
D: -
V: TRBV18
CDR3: CASSGNLGSTDTQYF
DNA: TGTGCCAGCTCAGGGAATCTAGGGAGCACAGATACGCAGTATTTT

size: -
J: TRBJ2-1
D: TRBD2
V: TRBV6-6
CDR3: CASSYLAGLYNEQFF
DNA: TGTGCCAGCAGTTACCTAGCGGGACTCTACAATGAGCAGTTCTTC

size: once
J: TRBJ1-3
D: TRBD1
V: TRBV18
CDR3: CASSPLETGGSGNTIYF
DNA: TGTGCCAGCTCACCACTTGAAACAGGGGGCTCTGGAAACACCATATATTTT

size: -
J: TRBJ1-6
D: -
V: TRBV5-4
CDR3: CASSLAFGDSPLHF
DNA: TGTGCCAGCAGCTTGGCATTCGGGGATTCACCCCTCCACTTT

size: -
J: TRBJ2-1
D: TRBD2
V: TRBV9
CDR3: CASSPTSGSYNEQFF
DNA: TGTGCCAGCAGCCCGACTAGCGGCTCCTACAATGAGCAGTTCTTC

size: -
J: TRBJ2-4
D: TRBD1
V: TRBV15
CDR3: CATSRGYSGGEGQYF
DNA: TGTGCCACCAGCAGAGGGTATTCAGGGGGCGAGGGTCAGTACTTC

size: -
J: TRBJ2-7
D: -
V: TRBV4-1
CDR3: CASSQSVARRLYEQYF
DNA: TGCGCCAGCAGCCAAAGCGTGGCTAGAAGGCTCTACGAGCAGTACTTC

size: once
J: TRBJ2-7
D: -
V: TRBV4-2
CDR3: CASSQSTGTNYEQYF
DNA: TGTGCCAGCAGCCAAAGTACCGGGACCAACTACGAGCAGTACTTC